These T cell receptor beta chains were read from a single sample in a study of blood T cell repertoires in COVID-19. The data were produced by immunoSEQ multiplex PCR, yet TCRdb's version contains in-frame clones alone and is incomplete. The sample yields 40,000 to 50,000 clones, about 78% seen once. Input material: peripheral blood. These receptors were taken from a man between 65 and 85 years old with active or convalescent COVID-19. Each CDR3 is given with its conserved first and last residue. Fields, in order: clone size, J gene, V gene, D gene, CDR3 protein, CDR3 DNA. A D gene is named only where the DNA matches it firmly. Some rows mark clone size as missing; the rest say once, few, many or name a class of expanded clone.

. TRBJ2-5 TRBV5-4 . CASSLSHQETQYF TGTGCCAGCAGCCTGTCTCACCAAGAGACCCAGTACTTC
. TRBJ1-3 TRBV3-1/TRBV3-2 . CASSQDHWRGGGNTIYF TGTGCCAGCAGCCAAGATCACTGGCGAGGGGGTGGAAACACCATATATTTT
. TRBJ2-2 TRBV19 TRBD1 CASSIEAGQATGELFF TGTGCCAGTAGTATAGAGGCGGGACAGGCCACCGGGGAGCTGTTTTTT
medium-sized TRBJ1-6 TRBV27 . CASSSGETPLHF TGTGCCAGCAGCTCTGGGGAGACACCCCTCCACTTT
. TRBJ1-3 TRBV7-6 . CASSSSQVSGNTIYF TGTGCCAGCAGCTCCTCACAGGTCTCTGGAAACACCATATATTTT
. TRBJ2-2 TRBV19 TRBD1 CASRPGGNTGELFF TGTGCCAGTAGACCAGGGGGAAACACCGGGGAGCTGTTTTTT
. TRBJ1-3 TRBV5-1 TRBD1 CASSPQGEGNTIYF TGCGCCAGCAGTCCTCAGGGGGAAGGAAACACCATATATTTT
. TRBJ1-1 TRBV5-1 . CASSATQGTEAFF TGCGCCAGCAGCGCAACACAGGGAACTGAAGCTTTCTTT
. TRBJ2-5 TRBV2 . CASSSSETQYF TGTGCCAGCAGTTCTAGTGAGACCCAGTACTTC
once TRBJ2-5 TRBV19 . CASTANGGETQYF TGTGCCAGTACCGCCAATGGGGGGGAGACCCAGTACTTC